This T cell receptor beta chain was sequenced for a study of human T cells and chemical hapten exposure. Study-level information: A roughly 2 cm by roughly 2 cm inner upper arm patch received 2% DPC for sensitization. Patients had diphenylcyclopropenone applied to the scalp weekly throughout the approximately 25-week study. The upper back received 0.01% DPC by patch testing, with results read at 6 days.

TCRdb called the RACE reads again in MiXCR, with one record for every CDR3 protein. This table holds 95,000 to 150,000 distinct CDR3 sequences, roughly 14% found once. This clonotype was counted only a few times. Its specificity is not known. Whole-study findings and limits: Donors' alopecia may make their immune response differ from healthy people's.

Specified time point: pre-sensitization, week 0. As for treatment: therapeutic diphenylcyclopropenone sensitization with weekly scalp DPC. This receptor was obtained from a woman between 18 and 30 years old with alopecia areata. Some clones in this sample may be carry-over from other donors' samples. Source: whole blood, taken in connection with sensitization to the hapten diphenylcyclopropenone (DPC).

Here the CDR3 DNA reads TGTGCCAGCCACAAGGGGCAGGGGGCCGGCGGGGAGCTGTTTTTT. This sequence encodes CASHKGQGAGGELFF. The chain employs TRBV28 and TRBJ2-2; TRBD1 aligns across 8 bases. Germline CDR1 is MDHEN and CDR2 is SYDVKM. V lost 8 bases and J lost 7; bases outside the gene matches: 12. The CDR3 is 15 residues long. The entire variable domain, with the rest obtained from reference TRBV28 and TRBJ2-2, is as follows: DVKVTQSSRYLVKRTGEKVFLECVQDMDHENMFWYRQDPGLGLRLIYFSYDVKMKEKGDIPEGYSVSREKKERFSLILESASTNQTSMYLCASHKGQGAGGELFFGEGSRLTVL.